The 2 T cell receptor beta chains below come from one sample, sequenced in a study of T cell repertoires in cytomegalovirus infection. MiXCR, applied by TCRdb to the reads, yields one record per CDR3 protein. Here the sample spans a few hundred thousand distinct CDR3 sequences, more than 40% being singletons. Their specific antigens are unknown. The input for sequencing was cultured PBMCs, taken from culture after CMV antigen stimulation. The receptors originated from a human donor in good health (CMV status not recorded). Some clones in this sample may be carry-over from other donors' samples.

The V call is TRBV6-1, the J call TRBJ2-5; 10 bases line up with TRBD1. Trimming removed 6 bases from V and 5 bases from J; junction bases left unmatched: 6. Germline CDR1 is MNHNS and CDR2 is SASEGT. The CDR3 length is 14 residues. This CDR3 is CASSAGTGVETQYF. The CDR3 DNA reads TGTGCCAGCAGCGCCGGGACAGGGGTCGAGACCCAGTACTTC.

Only a few counts were recorded for this clonotype. CDR3 sequence reads: CASSPTTSLADTQYF. In DNA, the CDR3 is TGTGCCAGCAGCCCAACAACTAGTCTGGCAGATACGCAGTATTTT. The V and J genes are TRBV7-2 and TRBJ2-3, with D possibly TRBD2 on 5 matching bases. V was clipped by 5 bases and J by 4 bases, with 16 bases between them. CDR3 length equals 15 residues. Germline loops: CDR1 SGHTA, CDR2 FQGNSA.